What follows are 2 T cell receptor beta chains derived from one specimen sequenced in a study of blood T cell repertoires in COVID-19. The table came from immunoSEQ multiplex PCR; TCRdb's copy has only in-frame clones and leaves some out. The table lists 200,000 or so clones, 65% to 85% of them singletons. Sequenced: PBMCs or T cells enriched from blood (not recorded which). Every receptor here comes from a man aged 35 to 55 who had recovered from COVID-19.

This chain joins TRBV30 and TRBJ1-5; 9 bases align to TRBD1. Per the germline V gene, CDR1 is GTSNPN and CDR2 is SVGIG (reference sequence). The CDR3 extends over 13 amino acids. The DNA of the CDR3 is TGTGCAGCGGGACAGGGTTTAGGACAGCCCCAGCATTTT. It codes for CAAGQGLGQPQHF.

The chain joins TRBV21-1 to TRBJ1-5; the D call of TRBD1 is as the table states it, not checked on the DNA. TRBV21-1 is recorded as a pseudogene. This CDR3 region has 17 residues. The CDR3: CASSKENVRGRNQPQHF. DNA of the CDR3: TGTGCCAGCAGCAAAGAAAATGTCAGGGGGAGGAATCAGCCCCAGCATTTT.